This TCR beta chain was captured in a study of blood T cell repertoires in COVID-19 (dated by TCRdb to between 2020 and 2021). Looking at the study overall: Samples covering the acute and convalescent phases of COVID-19 were provided by collaborators in the United States, Italy and Spain. The prospective study material was composed of cDNA or gDNA derived from T cells, B-cell-depleted T cells, or PBMCs. Deeply sampled blood TCRbeta repertoires from subjects exposed to, actively infected with, or recovered from COVID-19 were included in the dataset. A freely available public database, intended as a resource for researchers studying the immune response to SARS-CoV-2, is where the repertoires were released. The samples were drawn from the first 160 participants of the ongoing ImmuneRACE study and from 1,200 or so subjects provided by 6 global collaborators. Sample metadata almost always included a de-identified subject ID, COVID-19 status, age in years and sex. Where available, HLA class I and class II types were obtained from metadata supplied by the sample provider rather than from assay-based typing.

Whole blood was collected in K2EDTA tubes by collaborating institutions according to the institutions' own protocols. For TCRbeta analysis, collaborators shipped samples as frozen whole blood, isolated PBMCs, or DNA extracted from either of those sample types. TCRbeta CDR3 regions were amplified from genomic DNA by means of the immunoSEQ Assay, a bias-controlled multiplex PCR. Processing in the source paper ran as follows. Nucleated cell counts per sample were estimated from amplification of reference gene primers within the assay. To quantify the absolute abundance of each unique TCRbeta CDR3 rearrangement, sequence reads were collapsed and filtered. For each sample, productive Simpson clonality was calculated by taking the square root of Simpson's diversity index across productive rearrangements. TCRdb stores this immuneACCESS table with in-frame sequences only. Part of the clones is absent; in the studies checked, under half of the shortfall reflects unresolved V genes, and no reason is known for the rest. The DNA was the basis for D and trimming; V, J and clone size are from that table. A total of 150,000 to 200,000 clones appear in this sample, roughly 78% of them only once. Clones ranked in the top ten supply under 3.5% of the sample.

Points on this clone: The specificity of this receptor is unknown. Per-base qualities were not stored, and no clone one base away is much larger.

The paper's findings and limits, for the study overall: The quantity of clinical and demographic metadata differed by source and by participant and was supplied without curation.

Germline trimming: 5 bases from V, 5 bases from J; junction bases outside gene matches: 6. Per the germline V gene, MDHEN is the CDR1 and SYDVKM is the CDR2. Spanning cysteine to phenylalanine, the CDR3 consists of 15 amino acids. Only the CDR3 DNA stays, 45 bases, in frame from base 1. Sequenced sample: peripheral blood. This clonotype was obtained from a woman of 80 years or more with active or convalescent COVID-19. The rearrangement combines TRBV28 with TRBJ2-1; 10 bases in the junction line up with TRBD1. The CDR3 reads CASSLTGGANNEQFF. The bases are TGTGCCAGCAGTCTGACAGGGGGCGCGAACAATGAGCAGTTCTTC.